This is a list of T cell receptor beta chains from one sample in a study of human T cells and chemical hapten exposure. Each CDR3 protein gets one entry after TCRdb re-called the RACE reads with MiXCR. The sample includes 350,000 or so distinct CDR3 sequences, roughly 6.9% of them seen just once. The sample consisted of whole blood, taken in connection with sensitization to the hapten diphenylcyclopropenone (DPC). The receptor set was obtained from a woman aged 18-29 years with alopecia areata. Some clones in this sample may be carry-over from other donors' samples. CDR3s include the opening cysteine and the closing phenylalanine or tryptophan. Each record gives: J gene, D gene, clone size, V gene, CDR3 protein, CDR3 DNA. D genes are given only for firm matches. Expanded clones are given a class, and other clones once, few, many or no size at all.

j_call: TRBJ2-6
d_call: .
clone_size: few
v_call: TRBV12-5
cdr3_aa: CASGPRGSASGANVLTF
cdr3_nt: TGTGCTAGTGGCCCCAGGGGTTCAGCCTCTGGGGCCAACGTCCTGACTTTC

j_call: TRBJ1-1
d_call: .
clone_size: few
v_call: TRBV6-1
cdr3_aa: CASRSSGRGTEAFF
cdr3_nt: TGTGCCAGCAGATCCTCAGGTCGCGGCACTGAAGCTTTCTTT

j_call: TRBJ1-4
d_call: .
clone_size: few
v_call: TRBV6-5
cdr3_aa: CASSYSISLGEATNEKLFF
cdr3_nt: TGTGCCAGCAGTTACTCGATATCATTGGGCGAAGCAACTAATGAAAAACTGTTTTTT

j_call: TRBJ1-5
d_call: TRBD1
clone_size: .
v_call: TRBV2
cdr3_aa: CASTNDRGYQPQHF
cdr3_nt: TGTGCCAGCACCAACGACAGGGGTTATCAGCCCCAGCATTTT

j_call: TRBJ2-7
d_call: .
clone_size: .
v_call: TRBV20-1
cdr3_aa: CSARGRRSIYEQYF
cdr3_nt: TGCAGTGCTAGAGGCCGGCGGTCGATCTACGAGCAGTACTTC

j_call: TRBJ2-5
d_call: .
clone_size: many
v_call: TRBV3-1
cdr3_aa: CASSHNRAPEETQYF
cdr3_nt: TGTGCCAGCAGCCACAATCGAGCCCCGGAGGAGACCCAGTACTTC

j_call: TRBJ2-3
d_call: TRBD2
clone_size: .
v_call: TRBV29-1
cdr3_aa: CSVRSGGPDTQYF
cdr3_nt: TGCAGCGTCAGGAGCGGGGGCCCAGATACGCAGTATTTT

j_call: TRBJ2-1
d_call: .
clone_size: .
v_call: TRBV24-1
cdr3_aa: CATSDSPPGQFF
cdr3_nt: TGTGCCACCAGTGATTCCCCCCCGGGGCAGTTCTTC

j_call: TRBJ2-3
d_call: TRBD1
clone_size: many
v_call: TRBV2
cdr3_aa: CASLQRQGSTDTQYF
cdr3_nt: TGTGCCAGCTTACAACGACAGGGTTCGACAGATACGCAGTATTTT

j_call: TRBJ1-1
d_call: .
clone_size: .
v_call: TRBV24-1
cdr3_aa: CATSDSRKPEAFF
cdr3_nt: TGTGCCACCAGTGACAGTAGGAAGCCTGAAGCTTTCTTT

j_call: TRBJ2-3
d_call: .
clone_size: few
v_call: TRBV6-4
cdr3_aa: CASSDSPYSGTDTQYF
cdr3_nt: TGTGCCAGCAGTGACTCGCCATACTCCGGCACAGATACGCAGTATTTT

j_call: TRBJ1-1
d_call: .
clone_size: many
v_call: TRBV4-2
cdr3_aa: CASSQDRGELNTEAFF
cdr3_nt: TGTGCCAGCAGCCAAGATCGGGGGGAGTTGAACACTGAAGCTTTCTTT

j_call: TRBJ1-2
d_call: TRBD1
clone_size: few
v_call: TRBV28
cdr3_aa: CASSLSRGTGAYGYTF
cdr3_nt: TGTGCCAGCAGTTTATCCCGAGGGACAGGGGCCTATGGCTACACCTTC

j_call: TRBJ1-5
d_call: .
clone_size: .
v_call: TRBV6-2/TRBV6-3
cdr3_aa: CASSLRWEPQHF
cdr3_nt: TGTGCCAGCAGTCTCCGTTGGGAGCCCCAGCATTTT

j_call: TRBJ2-7
d_call: .
clone_size: .
v_call: TRBV20-1
cdr3_aa: CSAPVASRGSYEQYF
cdr3_nt: TGCAGTGCCCCCGTGGCTAGCAGGGGCTCCTACGAGCAGTACTTC

j_call: TRBJ2-5
d_call: .
clone_size: .
v_call: TRBV27
cdr3_aa: CASSFSWDQETQYF
cdr3_nt: TGTGCCAGCAGTTTTAGTTGGGATCAAGAGACCCAGTACTTC

j_call: TRBJ1-2
d_call: TRBD1
clone_size: .
v_call: TRBV7-9
cdr3_aa: CASFGTGRGGYTF
cdr3_nt: TGTGCCAGCTTCGGGACAGGACGAGGAGGCTACACCTTC

j_call: TRBJ2-7
d_call: .
clone_size: many
v_call: TRBV5-1
cdr3_aa: CASSPGTTYEQYF
cdr3_nt: TGCGCCAGCAGCCCCGGGACAACCTACGAGCAGTACTTC

j_call: TRBJ1-1
d_call: .
clone_size: many
v_call: TRBV3-1
cdr3_aa: CASSQDDRKNTEAFF
cdr3_nt: TGTGCCAGCAGCCAAGATGACCGAAAGAACACTGAAGCTTTCTTT

j_call: TRBJ2-5
d_call: .
clone_size: few
v_call: TRBV4-3
cdr3_aa: CASSQDAGARAETQYF
cdr3_nt: TGCGCCAGCAGCCAAGATGCGGGGGCCAGGGCGGAGACCCAGTACTTC

j_call: TRBJ1-6
d_call: .
clone_size: .
v_call: TRBV12-5
cdr3_aa: CASGSGWNSPLHF
cdr3_nt: TGTGCTAGTGGTTCGGGATGGAATTCACCCCTCCACTTT

j_call: TRBJ1-1
d_call: .
clone_size: few
v_call: TRBV9
cdr3_aa: CASSAPQEGEAFF
cdr3_nt: TGTGCCAGCAGCGCCCCACAAGAGGGTGAAGCTTTCTTT

j_call: TRBJ1-6
d_call: .
clone_size: few
v_call: TRBV2
cdr3_aa: CASSPRNNSPLHF
cdr3_nt: TGTGCCAGCAGTCCTCGCAATAATTCACCCCTCCACTTT

j_call: TRBJ2-7
d_call: .
clone_size: .
v_call: TRBV10-3
cdr3_aa: CATKAQGYEQYF
cdr3_nt: TGTGCCACGAAAGCCCAAGGATACGAGCAGTACTTC

j_call: TRBJ1-3
d_call: .
clone_size: .
v_call: TRBV9
cdr3_aa: CASSAHGSLSGNTIYF
cdr3_nt: TGTGCCAGCAGCGCCCATGGATCCCTCTCTGGAAACACCATATATTTT

j_call: TRBJ1-1
d_call: .
clone_size: few
v_call: TRBV10-3
cdr3_aa: CAISGAGRSEAFF
cdr3_nt: TGTGCCATCAGTGGTGCAGGGCGGTCTGAAGCTTTCTTT

j_call: TRBJ1-1
d_call: TRBD1
clone_size: .
v_call: TRBV3-1
cdr3_aa: CASSRQGLITEAFF
cdr3_nt: TGTGCCAGCAGCCGACAGGGTTTGATCACTGAAGCTTTCTTT

j_call: TRBJ2-6
d_call: .
clone_size: many
v_call: TRBV6-2/TRBV6-3
cdr3_aa: CASSLLLASRGSGANVLTF
cdr3_nt: TGTGCCAGCAGTTTGTTACTCGCCTCAAGGGGCTCTGGGGCCAACGTCCTGACTTTC

j_call: TRBJ1-5
d_call: TRBD1
clone_size: .
v_call: TRBV6-6
cdr3_aa: CAHTGGASQPQHF
cdr3_nt: TGTGCCCATACAGGGGGCGCGAGTCAGCCCCAGCATTTT

j_call: TRBJ1-2
d_call: TRBD1
clone_size: .
v_call: TRBV7-9
cdr3_aa: CASSPGQGVYYGYTF
cdr3_nt: TGTGCCAGCAGCCCTGGACAGGGGGTCTACTATGGCTACACCTTC

j_call: TRBJ2-6
d_call: .
clone_size: few
v_call: TRBV5-4
cdr3_aa: CASSSGAPGANVLTF
cdr3_nt: TGTGCCAGCAGCTCGGGAGCCCCTGGGGCCAACGTCCTGACTTTC

j_call: TRBJ1-2
d_call: TRBD1
clone_size: many
v_call: TRBV20-1
cdr3_aa: CSAREFKTGTNYGYTF
cdr3_nt: TGCAGTGCTAGAGAATTTAAGACAGGGACGAACTATGGCTACACCTTC

j_call: TRBJ2-7
d_call: .
clone_size: many
v_call: TRBV4-1
cdr3_aa: CASSHGTQYIEQYF
cdr3_nt: TGCGCCAGCAGCCACGGGACCCAGTATATCGAGCAGTACTTC

j_call: TRBJ2-3
d_call: TRBD2
clone_size: many
v_call: TRBV29-1
cdr3_aa: CSAGTRSTDTQYF
cdr3_nt: TGCAGCGCCGGGACTAGGAGCACAGATACGCAGTATTTT

j_call: TRBJ2-3
d_call: .
clone_size: many
v_call: TRBV4-2
cdr3_aa: CASSQDWRSTDTQYF
cdr3_nt: TGTGCCAGCAGCCAAGATTGGCGGAGCACAGATACGCAGTATTTT

j_call: TRBJ1-3
d_call: .
clone_size: many
v_call: TRBV28
cdr3_aa: CASSPPQGSSGNTIYF
cdr3_nt: TGTGCCAGCAGTCCCCCCCAGGGAAGTTCTGGAAACACCATATATTTT

j_call: TRBJ2-3
d_call: .
clone_size: many
v_call: TRBV25-1
cdr3_aa: CASSELGMGGRGTDTQYF
cdr3_nt: TGTGCCAGCAGTGAATTGGGTATGGGCGGTCGCGGCACAGATACGCAGTATTTT